Here is one T cell receptor beta chain with its context. As yet, its antigen is unknown. Primers included in the PCR were 60 Vbeta and 13 Jbeta primers. Measured with immunoSEQ multiplex PCR; TCRdb has only the in-frame clones, and not every one. The repertoire holds about 130,000 clones, with roughly four fifths as singletons. The V segment lost 4 bases and the J segment 3 bases; nucleotides outside the gene matches: 12. This CDR3 comprises 17 residues. Germline V gene lookup returns CDR1 MGHDK and CDR2 SYGVNS. The sample belongs to a study of cytomegalovirus exposure and HLA in healthy donors. Study-wide points: Sequencing likely caused a cluster of highly shared sequence variants. A later look showed TCR association rates differing by HLA locus, highest for DRB1 and lowest for HLA-C. The authors later linked a missense DCLRE1C variant to TCR beta V- and J-gene trimming. A previous analysis found most TCR beta V segments productive roughly 87% or roughly 30% of the time.

The material sequenced was PBMCs. This clonotype was obtained from a woman aged 40-49 years in good health and CMV-seropositive. The V and J genes are TRBV25-1 and TRBJ2-7, with 10 positions matching TRBD1. CDR3 sequence: CASSARDRGSDVYEQYF. The CDR3 DNA sequence: TGTGCCAGCAGTGCCCGGGACAGGGGTTCCGACGTCTACGAGCAGTACTTC.